Presented here are 8 T cell receptor beta chains from one specimen sequenced in a study of blood T cell repertoires in COVID-19. Profiled with immunoSEQ multiplex PCR; TCRdb holds only in-frame clones, not every one. The data contain about 230,000 clones, around 89% of them singletons. Sequencing used peripheral blood. Receptors originate from a man aged 25 to 45 with COVID-19, enrolled during active disease.

This chain joins TRBV2 and TRBJ1-5, with 11 bases matching TRBD1. V shed 3 bases, J shed 6 bases, and the junction held 7 bases outside the gene matches. This CDR3 region has 16 residues. Germline V lookup: CDR1 SNHLY, CDR2 FYNNEI. The CDR3, as DNA: TGTGCCAGCAGTGATGGGACAGGGGGTTTCACTCAGCCCCAGCATTTT. Amino acid sequence: CASSDGTGGFTQPQHF.

This chain uses TRBV5-1 with TRBJ1-1; 8 bases match TRBD1. Germline loops: CDR1 SGHRS, CDR2 YFSETQ. V dropped 3 bases and J dropped 6; count of bases not matched to a gene: 7. This CDR3 comprises 14 residues. Here the CDR3 DNA reads TGCGCCAGCAGCTCTGTCGTACAGGGGGCTGAAGCTTTCTTT. Translating it yields CASSSVVQGAEAFF.

The chain employs TRBV19 and TRBJ2-7, with 8 bases lining up with TRBD1. This CDR3 has 15 amino acids. Looked up from germline, CDR1 is LNHDA and CDR2 is SQIVND (reference sequence). Losses at the gene ends were 3 bases for V and 1 base for J; bases not matched to a gene: 5. CDR3 nucleotide sequence: TGTGCCAGTAGTATCGGACAGGGTACGTCCTACGAGCAGTACTTC. Amino acids: CASSIGQGTSYEQYF.

The V gene is TRBV5-5, the J gene TRBJ1-5; D is possibly TRBD1 (5 bases). CDR1 and CDR2 (germline): SGHKS, YYEKEE (reference sequence). There are 13 residues in the CDR3. Trimming pared 4 bases from V and 5 bases from J, leaving 10 bases between. The CDR3 region has the DNA TGTGCCAGCAGCCTAAGGGGTCATCAGCCCCAGCATTTT. Amino acids: CASSLRGHQPQHF.

The rearrangement joins TRBV20-1 to TRBJ1-2; no clear D. The V and J ends lost 6 bases and 8 bases respectively, with 7 bases between them. Germline V gene lookup returns CDR1 DFQATT and CDR2 SNEGSKA (reference sequence). The CDR3 has 9 residues. This chain's CDR3 is CSAPEGYTF. CDR3 nucleotides: TGCAGTGCCCCGGAGGGCTACACCTTC.

CDR3 DNA: TGTGCCAGCAGCTTAGTTTCCGGGACTAGCGGGGTGGGTACGCAGTATTTT. Residues: CASSLVSGTSGVGTQYF. J is TRBJ2-3 and V is TRBV7-8; the match to TRBD2 covers 13 bases. Germline assignment: CDR1 SGHVS and CDR2 FQNEAQ. The CDR3 has 17 amino acids. Germline trimming cut 1 base from V and 8 bases from J; bases unmatched to any gene: 9.

The chain carries TRBV9 and TRBJ2-7; 11 bases match TRBD1. CDR1 is SGDLS and CDR2 is YYNGEE in the germline V gene. The length of the CDR3 is 15 residues. J was trimmed by 3 bases and V by 3 bases; bases with no gene match: 5. The CDR3 DNA is TGTGCCAGCAGCGAAGGGACAGGGGGTTACTACGAGCAGTACTTC. Protein sequence: CASSEGTGGYYEQYF.

This clone appeared once. CDR3 residues: CASSAELAGGPDTQYF. In DNA form, the CDR3 reads TGTGCCAGCAGCGCGGAACTAGCGGGAGGGCCAGATACGCAGTATTTT. V and J are TRBV7-3 and TRBJ2-3, with 13 positions matching TRBD2. The V gene's germline CDR1 is SGHTA and CDR2 FQGTGA. The CDR3 contains 16 residues. Unmatched junction bases numbered 6, after V lost 5 bases and J lost 4 bases.